The clone carrying this T cell receptor beta chain appeared many times. CDR3 size: 16 residues. The ends lost 6 bases at V and 7 bases at J; junction bases unmatched: 10. From germline, CDR1 is MNHNS and CDR2 SASEGT. Diagnoses rested on clinical symptoms, serum thyroxine and TRAb, thyroid ultrasound and orbital computed tomography. RNA transcripts served as the template for amplifying TCR beta CDR3 regions. In the first-round RT-PCR of the TCR CDR3, the HTBI primer set was used. TCRdb re-called the multiplex PCR reads with MiXCR, one entry per CDR3 protein. The sample lists 300,000 or so distinct CDR3 sequences, around 23% occurring once. This record comes from a study of T cells in Graves' hyperthyroidism and ophthalmopathy.

The specimen was blood. This TCR was sampled from a woman between 50 and 59 years old with Graves' hyperthyroidism. The chain links TRBV6-1 to TRBJ2-1; 12 bases fit TRBD2. The CDR3 nucleotides read TGTGCCAGCAGACCCTTTGGACTAGCGGGGTGGAATGAGCAGTTCTTC. This translates into CASRPFGLAGWNEQFF.